Each of the 12 T cell receptor beta chains below was sequenced from the same sample in a study of CD8 T cells in ankylosing spondylitis. TCRdb processed the 5' RACE reads anew with MiXCR; each CDR3 protein has one entry. The sample holds hundreds of thousands of distinct CDR3 sequences; 8% to 9.5% are singletons and the top ten take almost 7%. The sample consisted of blood, either unsorted or a sorted T cell fraction (not recorded which). These receptors all stem from a male donor with ankylosing spondylitis or in good health (not recorded which).

This clonotype occurred many times. The chain couples TRBV11-2 to TRBJ2-1; 7 bases are a match to TRBD1. Germline assignment: CDR1 SGHAT and CDR2 FQNNGV. The J segment lost 8 bases and the V segment lost 3 bases, leaving 7 bases of the junction unmatched. This CDR3 comprises 14 residues. The CDR3 sequence: CASSFHGQAYEQFF. Written as DNA, the CDR3 is TGTGCCAGCAGCTTCCACGGACAGGCCTATGAGCAGTTCTTC.

This clonotype was picked up many times. The chain links TRBV13 to TRBJ1-2; D ambiguous. Germline CDR1 is PRHDT and CDR2 is FYEKMQ (reference sequence). The V and J ends lost 4 bases and 4 bases respectively, with 16 bases between them. The CDR3 is 15 amino acids. The DNA for the CDR3 is TGTGCCAGCAGCTCCCGGAAGGGCGTATTCTATGGCTACACCTTC. As protein: CASSSRKGVFYGYTF.

This clonotype was detected ten times or more. This chain uses TRBV7-2 with TRBJ2-2; unclear D gene. This CDR3 has 13 residues. The germline gives CDR1 SGHTA, CDR2 FQGNSA. The ends were cut back, 1 base at V and 4 bases at J, with 4 bases in the middle. The DNA for the CDR3 is TGTGCCAGCAGCTTAGGGGCCACCGGGGAGCTGTTTTTT. It is translated as CASSLGATGELFF.

This clonotype was counted ten times or more. V is TRBV6-5 and J is TRBJ2-1, with a possible D match to TRBD1 (5 bases). The germline CDR1 and CDR2 sequences are MNHEY and SVGAGI. Between the trimmed V and J ends, which lost 5 bases and 4 bases, there was a span of 9 bases. There are 13 residues in the CDR3. DNA for the CDR3: TGTGCCAGCAGTAGACACAGGTACAATGAGCAGTTCTTC. This sequence encodes CASSRHRYNEQFF.

In its sample, this clonotype was seen many times. The chain carries TRBV3-1 and TRBJ2-2, with D maybe TRBD2 (5 bases). The ends were cut back, 1 base at V and 6 bases at J, with 9 bases in the middle. CDR1 is LGHDT and CDR2 is YNNKEL in the germline V gene (reference sequence). The CDR3 runs to 14 residues. The CDR3 region has the DNA TGTGCCAGCAGCCAAGGGGGAGCTTCCGGGGAGCTGTTTTTT. Translating gives CASSQGGASGELFF.

Ten or more counts support this clonotype. The chain recombines TRBV28 with TRBJ1-6, with TRBD1 matching 10 bases. In germline, CDR1 is MDHEN, CDR2 SYDVKM. The length of the CDR3 is 15 residues. V lost 5 bases to trimming and J lost 10 bases; unmatched junction nucleotides: 8. The CDR3 coding sequence is TGTGCCAGCAGTCCTTTATGGACAGGGGGATCACCCCTCCACTTT. Protein sequence: CASSPLWTGGSPLHF. The full variable domain, with the rest looked up from reference TRBV28 and TRBJ1-6, is DVKVTQSSRYLVKRTGEKVFLECVQDMDHENMFWYRQDPGLGLRLIYFSYDVKMKEKGDIPEGYSVSREKKERFSLILESASTNQTSMYLCASSPLWTGGSPLHFGNGTRLTVT.

This clonotype was counted many times. V is TRBV5-1 and J is TRBJ2-7; 11 nucleotides agree with TRBD2. The V gene's germline CDR1 is SGHRS and CDR2 YFSETQ. The CDR3 length is 19 residues. Trimming removed 4 bases from V and 1 base from J; junction bases left unmatched: 16. The CDR3 protein is CASSDPTGASGRQSYEQYF. DNA for the CDR3: TGCGCCAGCAGCGATCCGACAGGGGCTAGCGGGAGGCAATCCTACGAGCAGTACTTC.

There are a few counts of this clonotype. The V and J genes are TRBV29-1 and TRBJ2-1, with D perhaps TRBD1 or TRBD2 (5 bases each). Trimming shortened V by 7 bases and J by 0 bases, and 16 bases separated the two germline ends. Germline CDR1 is SQVTM and CDR2 is ANQGSEA. The CDR3 spans 15 residues. This CDR3 reads CSAPGRYGSYNEQFF. In nucleotides, the CDR3 is TGCAGCGCTCCGGGACGATACGGCTCCTACAATGAGCAGTTCTTC.

This clonotype was found many times. V gene TRBV29-1 combines with J gene TRBJ1-2; TRBD1 might be the D (6 bases). This CDR3 has 14 residues. Germline CDR1 reads SQVTM; CDR2 reads ANQGSEA. V was pared by 3 bases and J by 2 bases, with 13 bases between. CDR3 sequence: CSVELDRENYGYTF. The CDR3 DNA sequence: TGCAGCGTTGAGCTGGACAGAGAGAACTATGGCTACACCTTC.

This clonotype was seen more than once but under ten times. V and J are TRBV4-1 and TRBJ1-2; a weak D match, TRBD1 (6 bases). The CDR3 extends over 14 amino acids. The V and J ends lost 0 bases and 8 bases respectively, with 13 bases between them. CDR1 is MGHRA and CDR2 is YSYEKL in the germline V gene. In DNA, the CDR3 is TGCGCCAGCAGCCAAGAACCCCGGGACACCGGCTACACCTTC. Translating gives CASSQEPRDTGYTF.

This clonotype was counted ten times or more. V gene TRBV7-2 combines with J gene TRBJ1-2; D is ambiguous. V lost 6 bases, J lost 4 bases, and 9 bases lay in between. The CDR3 covers 12 residues. Germline CDR1 and CDR2: SGHTA and FQGNSA. The CDR3 here is CASSLDAYGYTF. CDR3 coding DNA: TGTGCCAGCAGTTTGGACGCCTATGGCTACACCTTC.

This clonotype appeared many times. The chain carries TRBV20-1 and TRBJ2-7; D may be TRBD1 (6 bases). This CDR3 is built from 13 residues. Trimming left V 6 bases short and J 0 bases short, with 12 bases between. Germline loops: CDR1 DFQATT, CDR2 SNEGSKA (reference sequence). The CDR3 bases are TGCAGTGCGGCACAGGGTGGCTCCTACGAGCAGTACTTC. Protein: CSAAQGGSYEQYF.